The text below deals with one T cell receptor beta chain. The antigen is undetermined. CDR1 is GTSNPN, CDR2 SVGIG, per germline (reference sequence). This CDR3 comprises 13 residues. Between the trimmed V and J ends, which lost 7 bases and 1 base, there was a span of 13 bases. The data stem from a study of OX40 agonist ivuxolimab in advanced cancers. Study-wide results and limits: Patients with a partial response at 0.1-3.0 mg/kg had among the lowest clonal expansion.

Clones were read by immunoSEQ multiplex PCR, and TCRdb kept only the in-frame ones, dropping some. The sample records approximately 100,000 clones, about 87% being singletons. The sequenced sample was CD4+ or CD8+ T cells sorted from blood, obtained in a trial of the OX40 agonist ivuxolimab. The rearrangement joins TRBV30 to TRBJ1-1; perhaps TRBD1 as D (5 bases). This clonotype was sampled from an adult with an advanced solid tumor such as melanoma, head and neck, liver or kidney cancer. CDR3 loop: CASRGGANTEAFF. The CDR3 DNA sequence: TGTGCCTCCCGAGGCGGGGCGAACACTGAAGCTTTCTTT.